This T cell receptor beta chain was sequenced in a study of beta chain features in type 1 diabetes. Study results and limitations: TCRB CDR3s from Type 1 diabetes patients were moderately but significantly shorter in all four CD4+ subsets.

This CDR3 is 14 amino acids long. Germline CDR1 and CDR2: SNHLY and FYNNEI. V lost 3 bases and J lost 7; bases outside the gene matches: 3. Every isolated RNA sample was fully reverse transcribed, so sequencing captured expressed TCRB transcripts. Profiling relied on immunoSEQ multiplex PCR, and the TCRdb table lists in-frame clones only, not all of them. The data contain under 200,000 clones, 7.5% to 9.5% of them singletons. Comments on this clone: The antigen is unknown.

The sample was central memory CD4+ T cells from blood. The rearrangement joins TRBV2 to TRBJ1-5; 10 bases line up with TRBD1. The clonotype originates from a woman younger than 30 with type 1 diabetes. This CDR3 is CASSETGGVQPQHF. The CDR3 DNA reads as TGTGCCAGCAGTGAGACAGGGGGCGTCCAGCCCCAGCATTTT. The entire variable domain, with the rest obtained from reference TRBV2 and TRBJ1-5, is as follows: EPEVTQTPSHQVTQMGQEVILRCVPISNHLYFYWYRQILGQKVEFLVSFYNNEISEKSEIFDDQFSVERPDGSNFTLKIRSTKLEDSAMYFCASSETGGVQPQHFGDGTRLSIL.